These 2 T cell receptor beta chains were all obtained from the same sample, sequenced in a study of pediatric ulcerative colitis. Assay used: immunoSEQ multiplex PCR; TCRdb lists only in-frame clones, some missing. This table holds 30,000 to 40,000 clones, roughly four fifths found once. Input material: blood. The receptor set was obtained from a boy aged 5 to 17 with severe ulcerative colitis.

The chain has TRBV4-1 and TRBJ1-2; D possibly corresponds to TRBD1 (6 bases). Trimming pared 3 bases from V and 2 bases from J, leaving 10 bases between. The length of the CDR3 is 14 residues. Germline CDR1 MGHRA, CDR2 YSYEKL. The CDR3 coding sequence is TGCGCCAGCAGCCACCCAACAGGGAACTATGGCTACACCTTC. Translating it yields CASSHPTGNYGYTF.

J is TRBJ1-2 and V is TRBV27; weak D call: TRBD1 (5 bases). The CDR3 covers 16 residues. Trimming stripped 5 bases from V and 1 base from J, with 17 bases between. CDR1 and CDR2 from the germline V gene are MNHEY and SMNVEV (reference sequence). The CDR3 sequence: CASSHKTASLNYGYTF. The CDR3 DNA reads TGTGCCAGCAGTCATAAGACAGCCTCGCTTAACTATGGCTACACCTTC.